The 18 T cell receptor beta chains below come from one sample, sequenced in a study of blood T cell repertoires in COVID-19. Assay used: immunoSEQ multiplex PCR; TCRdb lists only in-frame clones, some missing. The data show 70,000 or so clones, more than 70% seen once. Sequences were obtained from peripheral blood. The source is a man aged 50 to 60 with COVID-19, enrolled during active disease.

This chain uses TRBV29-1 with TRBJ2-1; TRBD2 matches 11 bases. This CDR3 has 15 amino acids. From germline, CDR1 is SQVTM and CDR2 ANQGSEA. The trim removed 6 bases at V and 7 bases at J, leaving 11 bases unmatched. The CDR3 here is CSVRSTSGIGNEQFF. The CDR3 DNA sequence: TGCAGCGTCCGGTCGACTAGCGGGATAGGTAATGAGCAGTTCTTC.

The chain couples TRBV24-1 to TRBJ2-5; TRBD2 aligns across 9 bases. This CDR3 has 16 residues. CDR1 and CDR2 (germline): KGHDR, SFDVKD. Unmatched junction bases numbered 5, after V lost 1 base and J lost 3 bases. The CDR3, as DNA: TGTGCCACCAGTGATTTTTCGACTAGCGGAAAAGAGACCCAGTACTTC. This gives the protein CATSDFSTSGKETQYF.

V gene TRBV29-1 combines with J gene TRBJ2-1; weak D call: TRBD1 (7 bases). The CDR3 is 17 amino acids. V was clipped by 0 bases and J by 0 bases, with 15 bases between them. Germline loops: CDR1 SQVTM, CDR2 ANQGSEA. The DNA of the CDR3 is TGCAGCGTTGAAGATCCTTCAGGGGGAGGCTCCTACAATGAGCAGTTCTTC. This gives the protein CSVEDPSGGGSYNEQFF.

This clone was recorded once. V gene TRBV5-1 combines with J gene TRBJ2-7; TRBD2 is a possible D gene (5 bases). The CDR3 extends over 15 amino acids. Germline lookup yields CDR1 SGHRS and CDR2 YFSETQ. Deletions cut 4 bases from V and 5 bases from J, with 19 bases between. The CDR3 DNA is TGCGCCAGCAGCGTAGCCTTGGGTGGGAGCGACGAGCAGTACTTC. This encodes CASSVALGGSDEQYF.

This clone was found once. The V call is TRBV5-4, the J call TRBJ2-7; 9 positions match TRBD2. This CDR3 is built from 14 residues. V lost 3 bases, J lost 7 bases, and 8 bases stayed unmatched. Germline V gives CDR1 SGHNT, CDR2 YYREEE (reference sequence). CDR3 residues: CASSSPSGTVEQYF. The CDR3 DNA reads TGTGCCAGCAGCTCGCCTAGCGGGACGGTTGAGCAGTACTTC.

V and J are TRBV2 and TRBJ1-1; D possibly corresponds to TRBD1 (5 bases). The V end was cut by 10 bases, the J end by 2 bases, with 17 bases between. Germline-derived CDR1 and CDR2 are SNHLY and FYNNEI. The CDR3 has 14 residues. The CDR3 loop is CAIPPPGGNTEAFF. The CDR3, as DNA: TGTGCCATCCCGCCCCCGGGGGGTAACACTGAAGCTTTCTTT.

The chain carries TRBV27 and TRBJ2-3, with 9 bases fitting TRBD2. Germline assignment: CDR1 MNHEY and CDR2 SMNVEV (reference sequence). This CDR3 contains 16 residues. Germline trimming cut 3 bases from V and 2 bases from J; bases unmatched to any gene: 6. CDR3 sequence (DNA): TGTGCCAGCAGTTTGAATAGCGGGAGCCTCACAGATACGCAGTATTTT. It yields the protein CASSLNSGSLTDTQYF.

This chain uses TRBV28 with TRBJ1-2; a weak D match, TRBD1 (5 bases). Trimming pared 3 bases from V and 3 bases from J, leaving 11 bases between. Germline loops: CDR1 MDHEN, CDR2 SYDVKM. The CDR3 runs 14 residues. The DNA of the CDR3 is TGTGCCAGCAGTTTCGGAAGGGGCGACTATGGCTACACCTTC. It yields the protein CASSFGRGDYGYTF.

The chain links TRBV6-5 to TRBJ2-7, with 9 bases identical to TRBD1. The CDR3 length is 14 residues. Trimming took 6 bases from V and 6 from J; bases not matched to a gene: 9. Germline V gene data show CDR1 as MNHEY and CDR2 as SVGAGI. The CDR3 DNA follows: TGTGCCAGCAGACCGGGACAGGGTTTCGGCGAGCAGTACTTC. It is translated as CASRPGQGFGEQYF.

The J gene is TRBJ1-1, the V gene TRBV7-9; D perhaps matches TRBD1 (5 bases). In germline, CDR1 is SEHNR, CDR2 FQNEAQ (reference sequence). This CDR3 is 14 amino acids long. Trimming pared 5 bases from V and 2 bases from J, leaving 12 bases between. The CDR3 is CASSGGTANTEAFF. Here the CDR3 DNA reads TGTGCCAGCAGCGGAGGGACGGCAAACACTGAAGCTTTCTTT. The variable domain in full, with the rest retrieved from reference TRBV7-9 and TRBJ1-1, is DTGVSQNPRHKITKRGQNVTFRCDPISEHNRLYWYRQTLGQGPEFLTYFQNEAQLEKSRLLSDRFSAERPKGSFSTLEIQRTEQGDSAMYLCASSGGTANTEAFFGQGTRLTVV.

V and J are TRBV10-3 and TRBJ2-1; 11 bases match TRBD1. This CDR3 region has 14 residues. Per germline, CDR1 ENHRY and CDR2 SYGVKD. Germline trimming cut 6 bases from V and 6 bases from J; bases unmatched to any gene: 4. The chain's CDR3 is CAIRTGTGGNEQFF. The CDR3 nucleotides read TGTGCCATCAGAACCGGGACAGGGGGCAATGAGCAGTTCTTC.

The chain joins TRBV12-3 or TRBV12-4 to TRBJ1-2; D call uncertain. This CDR3 is 13 amino acids long. Trimming removed 6 bases from V and 5 bases from J, with 13 bases in between. The CDR3 loop is CASSRPSIYGYTF. The CDR3 DNA reads TGTGCCAGCAGCCGCCCATCTATTTATGGCTACACCTTC.

The chain combines TRBV19 with TRBJ1-4, with 8 bases lining up with TRBD1. CDR1 is LNHDA and CDR2 is SQIVND in the germline V gene (reference sequence). V shed 4 bases and J 8 bases; nucleotides not matched to a gene: 12. This CDR3 has 16 amino acids. The CDR3 sequence: CASSNPSGGALEKLFF. The CDR3 nucleotides read TGTGCCAGTAGTAACCCCTCAGGGGGCGCCTTAGAAAAACTGTTTTTT.

The V gene is TRBV19, the J gene TRBJ1-5; the D gene is possibly TRBD1 (6 bases). The CDR3 is 16 amino acids. Trimming removed 5 bases from V and 1 base from J, with 15 bases in between. Germline V gene sequence: CDR1 LNHDA, CDR2 SQIVND (reference sequence). The CDR3 region has the DNA TGTGCCAGTAGTGGGCAACAGGGAGGGAGCAATCAGCCCCAGCATTTT. Translation gives CASSGQQGGSNQPQHF.

The table lists this clone with a few counts. The J gene is TRBJ1-1, the V gene TRBV28; TRBD1 aligns across 10 bases. V dropped 4 bases and J dropped 8; count of bases not matched to a gene: 19. The CDR3 runs to 18 residues. Per the germline V gene, CDR1 is MDHEN and CDR2 is SYDVKM. CDR3 amino acids: CASSSIGSWDRGRREAFF. The CDR3 DNA is TGTGCCAGCAGTTCAATAGGTTCATGGGACAGGGGCCGCCGGGAAGCTTTCTTT. Full variable domain (outside the CDR3, taken from reference TRBV28 and TRBJ1-1): DVKVTQSSRYLVKRTGEKVFLECVQDMDHENMFWYRQDPGLGLRLIYFSYDVKMKEKGDIPEGYSVSREKKERFSLILESASTNQTSMYLCASSSIGSWDRGRREAFFGQGTRLTVV.

The CDR3 region is CASSVPTDSNTGELFF. The CDR3 DNA reads as TGTGCCAGCAGCGTCCCAACTGACAGCAACACCGGGGAGCTGTTTTTT. This chain uses TRBV9 with TRBJ2-2; weak D call: TRBD1 (5 bases). Germline V gives CDR1 SGDLS, CDR2 YYNGEE. V was shortened by 2 bases and J by 2 bases, with 13 bases between the two germline ends. The CDR3 consists of 16 residues. The full variable domain, in which reference TRBV9 and TRBJ2-2 provide the parts outside the CDR3, is DSGVTQTPKHLITATGQRVTLRCSPRSGDLSVYWYQQSLDQGLQFLIQYYNGEERAKGNILERFSAQQFPDLHSELNLSSLELGDSALYFCASSVPTDSNTGELFFGEGSRLTVL.

The chain employs TRBV19 and TRBJ2-7, with a possible D match to TRBD1 (6 bases). The CDR3 consists of 14 residues. V was cut by 1 base and J by 5 bases, with 12 bases left in between. Germline V gives CDR1 LNHDA, CDR2 SQIVND (reference sequence). CDR3 DNA: TGTGCCAGTAGTATAGTGGGGGCGTCCGACGAGCAGTACTTC. This encodes CASSIVGASDEQYF.

The rearrangement uses TRBV15 and TRBJ1-4; the match to TRBD1 covers 7 bases. Germline V gene sequence: CDR1 LNHNV, CDR2 YYDKDF (reference sequence). This CDR3 has 15 amino acids. Unmatched junction bases numbered 6, after V lost 4 bases and J lost 4 bases. The chain's CDR3 is CATSTGTAFNEKLFF. The CDR3, as DNA: TGTGCCACCAGCACCGGGACAGCTTTTAATGAAAAACTGTTTTTT.